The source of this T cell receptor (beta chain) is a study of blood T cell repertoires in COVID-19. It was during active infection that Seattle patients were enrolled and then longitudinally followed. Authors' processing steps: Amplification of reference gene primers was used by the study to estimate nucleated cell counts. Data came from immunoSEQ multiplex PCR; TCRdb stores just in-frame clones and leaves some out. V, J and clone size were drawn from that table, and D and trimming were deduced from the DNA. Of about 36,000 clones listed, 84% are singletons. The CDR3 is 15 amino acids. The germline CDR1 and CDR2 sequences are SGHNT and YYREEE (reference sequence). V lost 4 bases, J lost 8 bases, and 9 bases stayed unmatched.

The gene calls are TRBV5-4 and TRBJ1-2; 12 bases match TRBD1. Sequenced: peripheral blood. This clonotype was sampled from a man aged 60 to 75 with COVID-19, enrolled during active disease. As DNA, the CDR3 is TGTGCCAGCAGCAACCCGGGACAGGGGGCGGCCGGCTACACCTTC. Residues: CASSNPGQGAAGYTF. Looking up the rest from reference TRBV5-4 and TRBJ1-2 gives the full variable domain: ETGVTQSPTHLIKTRGQQVTLRCSSQSGHNTVSWYQQALGQGPQFIFQYYREEENGRGNFPPRFSGLQFPNYSSELNVNALELDDSALYLCASSNPGQGAAGYTFGSGTRLTVV.